The sequence of this T cell receptor beta chain was determined in a study of CD8+ T cells in alopecia areata. Study-wide background: Affected scalp percentage determined the severity score of treated patients.

There are a few counts of this clone. cDNA prepared by RNA extraction and subsequent reverse transcription served as the template for sequencing. This table comes from immunoSEQ multiplex PCR, and its TCRdb copy is limited to in-frame clones, with some not included. The table lists about 270,000 clones, around three fifths of them singletons, with 0.93% in the top ten. Noted treatment: oral pan-JAK inhibitor, 5-10 mg twice daily. Sorted out of PBMCs were CD4+ T cells and CD8+ T cells. V lost 4 bases to trimming and J lost 2 bases, with 11 bases between them. CDR3 length: 13 amino acids. Looked up from germline, CDR1 is GTSNPN and CDR2 is SVGIG (reference sequence).

This sequence joins TRBV30 and TRBJ1-1; D is unresolved. Sequences were derived from CD4+ T cells sorted from blood, sampled at roughly week 53, from a patient treated with tofacitinib. This receptor was obtained from a human donor with alopecia areata. CDR3 sequence (DNA): TGTGCCTGGACGGAGCAGTTAAACACTGAAGCTTTCTTT. Translating gives CAWTEQLNTEAFF.